This TCR beta chain was captured by sequencing in a study of blood T cell repertoires in COVID-19. Study in general: The United States, Italy and Spain supplied acute and convalescent COVID-19 samples.

The CDR3 runs to 16 residues. Trimming pared 0 bases from V and 0 bases from J, leaving 11 bases between. The V gene's germline CDR1 is SGHNT and CDR2 YENEEA. Membership in each cohort depended on participant-reported clinical history. Each exposed participant met a COVID-19 case in the 2 weeks preceding study entry. The assay was immunoSEQ multiplex PCR, and TCRdb's table has in-frame clones only and misses some. This sample has about 250,000 clones; around 83% occur once, and the top ten carry 4.5% to 6%. The chain recombines TRBV11-3 with TRBJ2-5; TRBD1 might be the D (6 bases). Sequenced input: PBMCs or T cells enriched from blood (not recorded which). This clonotype was obtained from a man aged 40-49 years who had been exposed to COVID-19. The CDR3 is CASSLEGDTYQETQYF. CDR3 DNA: TGTGCCAGCAGCTTAGAAGGGGACACCTACCAAGAGACCCAGTACTTC.